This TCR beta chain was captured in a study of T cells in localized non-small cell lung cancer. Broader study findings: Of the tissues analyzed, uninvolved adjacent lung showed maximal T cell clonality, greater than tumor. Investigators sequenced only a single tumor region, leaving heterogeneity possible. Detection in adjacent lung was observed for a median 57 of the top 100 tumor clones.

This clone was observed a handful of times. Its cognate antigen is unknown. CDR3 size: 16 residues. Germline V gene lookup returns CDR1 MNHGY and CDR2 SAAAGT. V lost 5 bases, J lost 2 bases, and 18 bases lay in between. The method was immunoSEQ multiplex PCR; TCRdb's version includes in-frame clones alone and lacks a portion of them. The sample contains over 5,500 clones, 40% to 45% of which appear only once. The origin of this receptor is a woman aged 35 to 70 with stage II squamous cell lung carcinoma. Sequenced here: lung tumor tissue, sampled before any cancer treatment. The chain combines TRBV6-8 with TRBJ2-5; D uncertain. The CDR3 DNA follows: TGTGCCAGCAGTGCCTATCCTAGACACCTTCAAGAGACCCAGTACTTC. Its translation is CASSAYPRHLQETQYF.